The 13 T cell receptor beta chains in this list originate from one sample, sequenced in a study of shared clonotypes between healthy human individuals. TCRdb's copy holds only in-frame clones and misses some; the assay was immunoSEQ multiplex PCR. This sample yields about 1.5 million clones, of which about 98% are seen a single time; roughly 0.42% belongs to the top ten. What was sequenced was naive CD4+ T cells sorted from blood. Subset described: CD45RA+ positively selected. All receptors come from a man aged 25-45 years in good health.

V is TRBV30 and J is TRBJ1-2; 8 nucleotides align to TRBD1. This CDR3 has 13 amino acids. Germline lookup yields CDR1 GTSNPN and CDR2 SVGIG (reference sequence). V dropped 2 bases and J dropped 7; count of bases not matched to a gene: 6. The CDR3 here is CAWSPRQGAGYTF. The DNA for the CDR3 is TGTGCCTGGAGTCCCCGCCAGGGGGCTGGCTACACCTTC.

This rearrangement joins TRBV5-4 to TRBJ1-1, with 9 bases identical to TRBD1. J lost 4 bases, V lost 2 bases, and 6 bases had no gene match. CDR1 is SGHNT and CDR2 is YYREEE in the germline V gene (reference sequence). The CDR3 is 15 amino acids. The DNA of the CDR3 is TGTGCCAGCAGCTTAGACCCGGGACAGGGCACTGAAGCTTTCTTT. Protein product: CASSLDPGQGTEAFF.

The rearrangement uses TRBV10-3 and TRBJ2-2; weak D call: TRBD1 (6 bases). The CDR3 consists of 15 residues. V was clipped by 7 bases and J by 0 bases, with 12 bases between them. The germline CDR1 and CDR2 sequences are ENHRY and SYGVKD. This chain's CDR3 is CAITDGQSNTGELFF. CDR3 nucleotide sequence: TGTGCCATCACGGACGGACAGTCGAACACCGGGGAGCTGTTTTTT.

This chain connects TRBV7-8 to TRBJ2-7; 8 bases are a match to TRBD1. Germline V gives CDR1 SGHVS, CDR2 FQNEAQ. CDR3 size: 16 residues. With 5 bases clipped from V and 2 bases from J, the junction kept 11 bases outside the gene matches. CDR3 nucleotides: TGTGCCAGCAGCCGAGAGACAGGGGCTCAGGCCTACGAGCAGTACTTC. This translates into CASSRETGAQAYEQYF. Full variable domain (missing parts from reference TRBV7-8 and TRBJ2-7): GAGVSQSPRYKVAKRGQDVALRCDPISGHVSLFWYQQALGQGPEFLTYFQNEAQLDKSGLPSDRFFAERPEGSVSTLKIQRTQQEDSAVYLCASSRETGAQAYEQYFGPGTRLTVT.

V and J are TRBV18 and TRBJ2-7; D remains unclear. Germline V gives CDR1 KGHSH, CDR2 LQKENI. CDR3 size: 14 residues. V gave up 1 base and J gave up 7 bases, with 14 bases separating them. The CDR3 loop is CASSPLYSFREQYF. The CDR3, as DNA: TGTGCCAGCTCACCACTCTATAGTTTCCGAGAGCAGTACTTC.

The V gene is TRBV5-4, the J gene TRBJ2-1; 7 bases fit TRBD2. Trimming took 4 bases from V and 5 from J; bases not matched to a gene: 12. Germline assignment: CDR1 SGHNT and CDR2 YYREEE (reference sequence). This CDR3 has 16 amino acids. The CDR3 DNA sequence: TGTGCCAGCAGCCCTGCGCGAGAGCGGGAAAACAATGAGCAGTTCTTC. Its protein is CASSPARERENNEQFF.

The V call is TRBV18, the J call TRBJ1-1; possibly TRBD1 for D (6 bases). Trimming took 3 bases from V and 6 from J, leaving 11 bases between them. CDR3 size: 13 residues. CDR1 is KGHSH and CDR2 is LQKENI in the germline V gene. CDR3 protein: CASSPSGEPEAFF. The CDR3 DNA follows: TGTGCCAGCTCACCCTCAGGGGAACCTGAAGCTTTCTTT.

This chain uses TRBV5-1 with TRBJ2-7; 7 bases match TRBD1. This CDR3 has 15 residues. With 7 bases clipped from V and 1 base from J, the junction kept 11 bases outside the gene matches. In germline, CDR1 is SGHRS, CDR2 YFSETQ. CDR3 protein: CASSLTGTDSYEQYF. The CDR3 nucleotides read TGCGCCAGCTCGTTGACCGGGACAGATTCCTACGAGCAGTACTTC.

This chain joins TRBV5-4 and TRBJ2-2, with 8 bases identical to TRBD1. Germline V gives CDR1 SGHNT, CDR2 YYREEE (reference sequence). The CDR3 covers 15 residues. V lost 0 bases to trimming and J lost 6 bases; unmatched junction nucleotides: 4. The CDR3 spells CASSLAGGLSGELFF. The CDR3 region has the DNA TGTGCCAGCAGCTTGGCAGGGGGCTTGTCCGGGGAGCTGTTTTTT. Supplemented by reference TRBV5-4 and TRBJ2-2, the full variable domain reads ETGVTQSPTHLIKTRGQQVTLRCSSQSGHNTVSWYQQALGQGPQFIFQYYREEENGRGNFPPRFSGLQFPNYSSELNVNALELDDSALYLCASSLAGGLSGELFFGEGSRLTVL.

The gene calls are TRBV5-1 and TRBJ2-3; maybe TRBD2 (5 bases). Between the trimmed V and J ends, which lost 0 bases and 3 bases, there was a span of 11 bases. The CDR3 sequence is 15 residues long. The germline V gene has CDR1 SGHRS and CDR2 YFSETQ. The CDR3 loop is CASSLADWETDTQYF. CDR3 in DNA: TGCGCCAGCAGCTTGGCGGACTGGGAAACAGATACGCAGTATTTT.

This clone was recorded only once. V is TRBV18 and J is TRBJ2-7; D might be TRBD2 (5 bases). Germline V gives CDR1 KGHSH, CDR2 LQKENI. The V end was cut by 3 bases, the J end by 3 bases, with 12 bases between. The CDR3 covers 14 residues. For the CDR3, the DNA is TGTGCCAGCTCACCTCTGGACTTTCACTACGAGCAGTACTTC. It yields the protein CASSPLDFHYEQYF.

This chain uses TRBV14 with TRBJ2-2; 7 bases are shared with TRBD1. V was pared by 1 base and J by 5 bases, with 7 bases of the junction left unmatched. The germline V gene encodes CDR1 SGHDN and CDR2 FVKESK. This CDR3 has 16 amino acids. The chain's CDR3 is CASSQGQGLGTGELFF. CDR3 sequence (DNA): TGTGCCAGCAGCCAAGGACAGGGCTTGGGGACCGGGGAGCTGTTTTTT.

The genes are TRBV27 and TRBJ2-1; 7 bases agree with TRBD1. V trimming: 5 bases; J trimming: 6 bases; junction bases outside the gene matches: 7. The CDR3 loop spans 14 amino acids. CDR1 and CDR2 (germline): MNHEY, SMNVEV (reference sequence). CDR3: CASSQRTGSNEQFF. The CDR3 region has the DNA TGTGCCAGCAGTCAGAGGACAGGTTCCAATGAGCAGTTCTTC.